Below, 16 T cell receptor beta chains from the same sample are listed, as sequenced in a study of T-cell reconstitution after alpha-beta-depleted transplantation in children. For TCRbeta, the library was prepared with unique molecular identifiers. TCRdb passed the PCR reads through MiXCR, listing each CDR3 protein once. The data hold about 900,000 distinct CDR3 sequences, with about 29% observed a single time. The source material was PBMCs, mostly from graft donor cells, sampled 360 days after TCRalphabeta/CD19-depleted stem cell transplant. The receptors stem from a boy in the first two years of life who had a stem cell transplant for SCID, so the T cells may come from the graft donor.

The DNA of the CDR3 is TGTGCCACCAGCACCACTAGCGGGGGGATACTTAGCACAGATACGCAGTATTTT. The encoded protein is CATSTTSGGILSTDTQYF. The gene calls are TRBV15 and TRBJ2-3; 12 positions match TRBD2. The germline V gene has CDR1 LNHNV and CDR2 YYDKDF (reference sequence). This CDR3 is built from 18 residues. Trimming removed 4 bases from V and 0 bases from J; junction bases left unmatched: 8.

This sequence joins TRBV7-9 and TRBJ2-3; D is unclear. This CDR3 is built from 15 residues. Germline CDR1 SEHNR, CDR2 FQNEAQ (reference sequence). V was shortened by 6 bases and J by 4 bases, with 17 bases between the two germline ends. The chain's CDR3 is CASSFNSIGADTQYF. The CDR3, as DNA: TGTGCCAGCAGTTTCAATAGCATTGGCGCAGATACGCAGTATTTT. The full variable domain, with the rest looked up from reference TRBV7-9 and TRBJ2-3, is DTGVSQNPRHKITKRGQNVTFRCDPISEHNRLYWYRQTLGQGPEFLTYFQNEAQLEKSRLLSDRFSAERPKGSFSTLEIQRTEQGDSAMYLCASSFNSIGADTQYFGPGTRLTVL.

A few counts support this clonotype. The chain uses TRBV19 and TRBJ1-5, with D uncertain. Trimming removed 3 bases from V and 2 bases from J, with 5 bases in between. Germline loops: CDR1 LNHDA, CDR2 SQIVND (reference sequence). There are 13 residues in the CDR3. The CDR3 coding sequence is TGTGCCAGTAGTATCTGGGGCAATCAGCCCCAGCATTTT. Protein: CASSIWGNQPQHF.

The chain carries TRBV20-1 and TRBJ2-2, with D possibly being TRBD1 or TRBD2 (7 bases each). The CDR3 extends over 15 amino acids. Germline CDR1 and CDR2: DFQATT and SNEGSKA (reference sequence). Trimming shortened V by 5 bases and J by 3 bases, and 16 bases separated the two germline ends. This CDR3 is CSARPGGGYTGELFF. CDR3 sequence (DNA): TGCAGTGCTCGTCCAGGGGGGGGCTACACCGGGGAGCTGTTTTTT.

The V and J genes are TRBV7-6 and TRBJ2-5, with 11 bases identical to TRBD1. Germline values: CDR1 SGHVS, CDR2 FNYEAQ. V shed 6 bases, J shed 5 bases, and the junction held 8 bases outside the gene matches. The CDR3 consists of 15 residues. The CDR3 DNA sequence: TGTGCCAGCAGGGGGGGGACAGGGGGTTATGAGACCCAGTACTTC. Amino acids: CASRGGTGGYETQYF.

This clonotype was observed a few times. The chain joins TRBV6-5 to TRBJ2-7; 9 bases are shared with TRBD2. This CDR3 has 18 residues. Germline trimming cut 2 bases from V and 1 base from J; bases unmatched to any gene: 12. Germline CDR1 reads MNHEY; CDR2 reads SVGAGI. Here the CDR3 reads CASSYRSLSGGPSYEQYF. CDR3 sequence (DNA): TGTGCCAGCAGTTACCGCAGCCTTAGCGGGGGACCTTCCTACGAGCAGTACTTC.

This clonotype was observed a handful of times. The CDR3 spells CASTDRGPREQFF. The CDR3 coding sequence is TGTGCCAGTACGGACAGGGGGCCACGTGAGCAGTTCTTC. This sequence joins TRBV2 and TRBJ2-1; 11 bases map to TRBD1. The CDR3 sequence is 13 residues long. V shed 9 bases, J shed 9 bases, and the junction held 7 bases outside the gene matches. Germline V gives CDR1 SNHLY, CDR2 FYNNEI.

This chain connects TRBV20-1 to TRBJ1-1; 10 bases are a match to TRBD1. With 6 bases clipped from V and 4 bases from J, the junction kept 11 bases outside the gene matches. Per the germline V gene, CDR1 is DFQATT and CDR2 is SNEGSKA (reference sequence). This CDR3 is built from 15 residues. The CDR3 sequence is CSARQGAQKFTEAFF. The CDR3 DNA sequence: TGCAGTGCACGACAGGGGGCGCAAAAATTCACTGAAGCTTTCTTT.

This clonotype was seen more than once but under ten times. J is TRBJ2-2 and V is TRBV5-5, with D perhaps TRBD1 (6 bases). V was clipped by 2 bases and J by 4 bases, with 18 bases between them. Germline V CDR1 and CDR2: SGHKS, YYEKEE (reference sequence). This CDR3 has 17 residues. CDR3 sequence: CASSLYPGTPFTGELFF. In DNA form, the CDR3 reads TGTGCCAGCAGCTTATATCCCGGGACACCTTTCACCGGGGAGCTGTTTTTT. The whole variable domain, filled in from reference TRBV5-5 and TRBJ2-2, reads DAGVTQSPTHLIKTRGQQVTLRCSPISGHKSVSWYQQVLGQGPQFIFQYYEKEERGRGNFPDRFSARQFPNYSSELNVNALLLGDSALYLCASSLYPGTPFTGELFFGEGSRLTVL.

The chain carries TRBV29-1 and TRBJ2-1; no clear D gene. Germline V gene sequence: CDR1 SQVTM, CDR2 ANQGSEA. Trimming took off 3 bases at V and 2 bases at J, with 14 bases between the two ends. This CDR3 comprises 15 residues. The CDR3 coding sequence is TGCAGCGTTGAGGAGTACGCCTTTACCTACAATGAGCAGTTCTTC. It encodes CSVEEYAFTYNEQFF.

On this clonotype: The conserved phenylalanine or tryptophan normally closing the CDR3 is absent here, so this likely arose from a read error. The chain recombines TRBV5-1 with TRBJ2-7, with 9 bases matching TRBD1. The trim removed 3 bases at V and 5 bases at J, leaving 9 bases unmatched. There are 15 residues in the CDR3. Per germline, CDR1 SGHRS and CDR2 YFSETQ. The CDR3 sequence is CASSSSGQGFDEQYY. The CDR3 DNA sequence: TGCGCCAGCAGCTCTTCGGGACAGGGCTTTGACGAGCAGTACTAC.

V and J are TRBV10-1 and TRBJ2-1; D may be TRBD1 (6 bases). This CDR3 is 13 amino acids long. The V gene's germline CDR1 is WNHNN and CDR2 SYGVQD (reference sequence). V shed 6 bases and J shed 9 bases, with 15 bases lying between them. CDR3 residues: CASSRVLGGEQFF. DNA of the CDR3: TGCGCCAGCAGCCGGGTCCTAGGGGGTGAGCAGTTCTTC.

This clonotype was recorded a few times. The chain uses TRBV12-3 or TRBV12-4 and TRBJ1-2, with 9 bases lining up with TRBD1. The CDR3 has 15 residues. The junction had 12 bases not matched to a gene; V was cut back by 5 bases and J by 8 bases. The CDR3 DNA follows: TGTGCCAGCAGTCCTACAGGGGGCGTACCCATCGGCTACACCTTC. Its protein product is CASSPTGGVPIGYTF.

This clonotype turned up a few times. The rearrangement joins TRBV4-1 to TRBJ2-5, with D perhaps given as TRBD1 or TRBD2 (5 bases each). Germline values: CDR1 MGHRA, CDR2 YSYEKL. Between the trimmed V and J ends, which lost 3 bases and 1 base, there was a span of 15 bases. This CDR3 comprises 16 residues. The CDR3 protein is CASSHPPGRIQETQYF. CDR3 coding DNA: TGCGCCAGCAGCCACCCTCCGGGACGGATCCAAGAGACCCAGTACTTC.

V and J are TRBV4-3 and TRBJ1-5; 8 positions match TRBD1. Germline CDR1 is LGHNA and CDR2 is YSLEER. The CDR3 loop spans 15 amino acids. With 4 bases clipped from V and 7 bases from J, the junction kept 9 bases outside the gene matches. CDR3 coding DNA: TGCGCCAGCAGCCCGGGTCAGGGGGCCAGGCAGCCCCAGCATTTT. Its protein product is CASSPGQGARQPQHF.

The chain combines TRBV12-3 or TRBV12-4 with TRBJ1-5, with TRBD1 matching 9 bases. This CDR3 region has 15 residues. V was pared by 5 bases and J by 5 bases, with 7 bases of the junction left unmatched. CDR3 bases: TGTGCCAGCAGTGTCGGACAGGGGCGAGATCAGCCCCAGCATTTT. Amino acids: CASSVGQGRDQPQHF.